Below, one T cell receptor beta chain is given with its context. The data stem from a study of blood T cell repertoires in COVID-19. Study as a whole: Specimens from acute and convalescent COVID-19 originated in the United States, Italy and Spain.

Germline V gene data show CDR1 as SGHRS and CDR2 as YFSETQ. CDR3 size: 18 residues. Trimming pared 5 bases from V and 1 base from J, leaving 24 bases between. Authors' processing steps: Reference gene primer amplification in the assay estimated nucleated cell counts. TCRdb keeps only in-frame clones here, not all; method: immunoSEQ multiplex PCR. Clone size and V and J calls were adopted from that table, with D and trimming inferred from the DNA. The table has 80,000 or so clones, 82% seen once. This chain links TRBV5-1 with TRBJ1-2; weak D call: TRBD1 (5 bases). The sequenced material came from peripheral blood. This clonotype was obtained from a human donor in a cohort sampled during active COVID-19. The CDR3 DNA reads TGCGCCAGCAGTTTCGGGGGGACTAAAAGGGCAGTTAACTATGGCTACACCTTC. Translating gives CASSFGGTKRAVNYGYTF.